This T cell receptor beta chain emerged from a study of cytomegalovirus exposure and HLA in healthy donors. General observations from the study: Cytomegalovirus status, reportedly, was diagnosed with high specificity and sensitivity by the classifier. TCR beta chains numbering approximately 150 were designated cytomegalovirus-associated. As a later analysis showed, several of the most significant clusters appeared to be linked to common viral pathogens.

A note on this clone: Antigen unknown.

The V and J ends lost 5 bases and 5 bases respectively, with 7 bases between them. Looked up from germline, CDR1 is SEHNR and CDR2 is FQNEAQ (reference sequence). The CDR3 is made up of 11 amino acids. PCR involved 60 Vbeta and 13 Jbeta primers. Here immunoSEQ multiplex PCR was the method, and the copy in TCRdb shows in-frame clones only, minus some. The sample yields approximately 170,000 clones, 82% seen once. Donors had nominal health at sampling but likely had unrecorded immune exposures. This chain uses TRBV7-9 with TRBJ2-7, with TRBD2 as a possible D gene (6 bases). Material: PBMCs. This TCR came from a male donor in good health and CMV-seronegative. The CDR3 loop reads CASSRGNEQYF. The CDR3 bases are TGTGCCAGCAGCCGGGGGAACGAGCAGTACTTC.